The clone carrying this TCR beta chain was seen a few times. The sample is drawn from a study of blood T cell repertoires in COVID-19. Study overall: Both acute and convalescent COVID-19 samples were obtained from the United States, Italy and Spain.

CDR3 length: 15 amino acids. The germline V gene has CDR1 LGHDT and CDR2 YNNKEL (reference sequence). The J segment lost 3 bases and the V segment lost 0 bases, leaving 3 bases of the junction unmatched. Generated by immunoSEQ multiplex PCR, the TCRdb table keeps only in-frame clones and is missing some. The repertoire holds 75,000 to 85,000 clones, roughly four fifths seen once, with about 6.9% in the top ten. This TCR came from a human donor in a cohort sampled during active COVID-19. Sequencing was carried out using peripheral blood. The chain couples TRBV3-1 (or the pseudogene TRBV3-2) to TRBJ2-3; 7 bases are a match to TRBD2. The CDR3: CASSQDIGGTDTQYF. The CDR3 nucleotides are TGTGCCAGCAGCCAAGACATCGGGGGGACAGATACGCAGTATTTT.